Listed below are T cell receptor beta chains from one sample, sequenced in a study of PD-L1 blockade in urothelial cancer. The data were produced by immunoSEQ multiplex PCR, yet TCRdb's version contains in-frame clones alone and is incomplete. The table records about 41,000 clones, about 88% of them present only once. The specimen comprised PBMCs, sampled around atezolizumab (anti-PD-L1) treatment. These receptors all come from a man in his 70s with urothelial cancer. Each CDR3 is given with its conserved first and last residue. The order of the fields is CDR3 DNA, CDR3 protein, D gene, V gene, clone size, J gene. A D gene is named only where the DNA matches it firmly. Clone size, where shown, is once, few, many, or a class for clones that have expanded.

cdr3_nt: TGTGCCAGCACCGGAAGGGGGGGACGCCTGTTTTTT
cdr3_aa: CASTGRGGRLFF
d_call: .
v_call: TRBV6-1
clone_size: .
j_call: TRBJ1-4

cdr3_nt: TGTGCCAGCAGCCCCGGACAGGGGGCTAGGAGCAATCAGCCCCAGCATTTT
cdr3_aa: CASSPGQGARSNQPQHF
d_call: TRBD1
v_call: TRBV7-9
clone_size: .
j_call: TRBJ1-5

cdr3_nt: TGCAGCGTTCACAGGGGGCTCGAAGGAGGAAACACCATATATTTT
cdr3_aa: CSVHRGLEGGNTIYF
d_call: TRBD1
v_call: TRBV29-1
clone_size: .
j_call: TRBJ1-3

cdr3_nt: TGTGCCAGCAGGGGACTAGCGGGAGGGTACAATGAGCAGTTCTTC
cdr3_aa: CASRGLAGGYNEQFF
d_call: TRBD2
v_call: TRBV2
clone_size: .
j_call: TRBJ2-1

cdr3_nt: TGTGCCAGCAGCTTAGGACAGGGGGGGAATTTTGGCAATCAGCCCCAGCATTTT
cdr3_aa: CASSLGQGGNFGNQPQHF
d_call: TRBD1
v_call: TRBV5-6
clone_size: once
j_call: TRBJ1-5

cdr3_nt: TGTGCCAGTAGTATTCCTGGGACAGGGGGCATCAATCAGCCCCAGCATTTT
cdr3_aa: CASSIPGTGGINQPQHF
d_call: TRBD1
v_call: TRBV19
clone_size: .
j_call: TRBJ1-5

cdr3_nt: TGTGCCAGCAGCTTGACAGGGGGCTTCACAGATACGCAGTATTTT
cdr3_aa: CASSLTGGFTDTQYF
d_call: TRBD1
v_call: TRBV5-4
clone_size: .
j_call: TRBJ2-3

cdr3_nt: TGTGCCAGCAGCCCAAACCGGGTCCGGGGTACCGGGGAGCTGTTTTTT
cdr3_aa: CASSPNRVRGTGELFF
d_call: .
v_call: TRBV7-8
clone_size: few
j_call: TRBJ2-2

cdr3_nt: TGTGCCAGCAGCAAGGACAGCTACGAGCAGTACTTC
cdr3_aa: CASSKDSYEQYF
d_call: .
v_call: TRBV5-4
clone_size: .
j_call: TRBJ2-7

cdr3_nt: TGTGCCAGCAGCTTAAGAGAGCGAGATACGCAGTATTTT
cdr3_aa: CASSLRERDTQYF
d_call: .
v_call: TRBV11-3
clone_size: .
j_call: TRBJ2-3